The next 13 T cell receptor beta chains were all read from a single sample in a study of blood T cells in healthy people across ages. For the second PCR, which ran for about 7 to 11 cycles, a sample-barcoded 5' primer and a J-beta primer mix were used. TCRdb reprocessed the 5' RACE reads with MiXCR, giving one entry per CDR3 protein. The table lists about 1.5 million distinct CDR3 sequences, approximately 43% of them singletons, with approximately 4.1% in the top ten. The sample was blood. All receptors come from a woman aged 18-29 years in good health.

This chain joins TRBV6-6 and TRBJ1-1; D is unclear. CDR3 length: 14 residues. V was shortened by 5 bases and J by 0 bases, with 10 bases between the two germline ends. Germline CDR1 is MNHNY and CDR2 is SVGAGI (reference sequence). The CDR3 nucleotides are TGTGCCAGCAGTCAAGCTCGTATGAACACTGAAGCTTTCTTT. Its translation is CASSQARMNTEAFF.

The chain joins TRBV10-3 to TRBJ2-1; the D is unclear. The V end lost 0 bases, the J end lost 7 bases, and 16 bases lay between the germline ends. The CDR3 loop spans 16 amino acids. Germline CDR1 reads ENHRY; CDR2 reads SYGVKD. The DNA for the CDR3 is TGTGCCATCAGTGAGTCCCCCGTGGGCGACGGGAATGAGCAGTTCTTC. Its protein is CAISESPVGDGNEQFF.

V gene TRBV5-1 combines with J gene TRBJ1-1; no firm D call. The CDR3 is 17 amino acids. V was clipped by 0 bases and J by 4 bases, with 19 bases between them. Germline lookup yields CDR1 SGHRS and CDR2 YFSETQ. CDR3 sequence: CASSLGGVIFGSTEAFF. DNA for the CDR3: TGCGCCAGCAGCTTGGGTGGCGTTATATTCGGTAGCACTGAAGCTTTCTTT.

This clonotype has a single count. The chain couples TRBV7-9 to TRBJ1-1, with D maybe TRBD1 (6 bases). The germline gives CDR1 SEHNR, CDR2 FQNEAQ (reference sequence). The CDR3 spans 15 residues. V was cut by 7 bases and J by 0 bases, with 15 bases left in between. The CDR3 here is CASTGASLMNTEAFF. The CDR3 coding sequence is TGTGCCAGCACGGGGGCGAGCTTGATGAACACTGAAGCTTTCTTT.

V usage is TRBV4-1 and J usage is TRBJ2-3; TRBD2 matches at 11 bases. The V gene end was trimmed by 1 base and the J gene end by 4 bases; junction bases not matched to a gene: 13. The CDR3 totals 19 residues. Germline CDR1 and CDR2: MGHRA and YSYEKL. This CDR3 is CASSQVLAGGKGLADTQYF. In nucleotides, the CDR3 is TGCGCCAGCAGCCAAGTCCTAGCGGGGGGTAAAGGATTAGCAGATACGCAGTATTTT.

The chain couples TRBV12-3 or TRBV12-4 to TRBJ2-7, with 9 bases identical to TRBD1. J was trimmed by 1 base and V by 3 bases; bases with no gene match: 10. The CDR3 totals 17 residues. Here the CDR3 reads CASSFREGTGSSYEQYF. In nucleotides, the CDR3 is TGTGCCAGCAGTTTCCGAGAGGGGACAGGGAGTTCCTACGAGCAGTACTTC.

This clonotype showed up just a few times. The CDR3 loop is CASSLYVGQDLVSPQHF. The CDR3 nucleotides read TGTGCCAGCAGTTTATATGTGGGTCAGGACCTGGTTTCGCCCCAGCATTTT. This sequence joins TRBV27 and TRBJ1-5, with D unresolved. The V gene's germline CDR1 is MNHEY and CDR2 SMNVEV (reference sequence). Trimming removed 1 base at V and 9 bases at J, with 22 bases between. The CDR3 loop spans 17 amino acids.

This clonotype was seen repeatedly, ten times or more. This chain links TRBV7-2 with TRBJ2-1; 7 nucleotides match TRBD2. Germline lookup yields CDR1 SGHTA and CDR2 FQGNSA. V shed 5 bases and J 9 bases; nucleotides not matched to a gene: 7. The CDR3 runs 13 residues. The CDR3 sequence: CASSPSLAGEQFF. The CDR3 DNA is TGTGCCAGCAGCCCCTCCTTAGCGGGTGAGCAGTTCTTC.

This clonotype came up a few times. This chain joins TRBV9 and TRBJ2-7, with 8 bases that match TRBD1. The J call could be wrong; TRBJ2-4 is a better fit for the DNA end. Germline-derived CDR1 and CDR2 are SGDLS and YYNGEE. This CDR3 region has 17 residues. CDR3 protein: CASSGSGQGLAKNIQYF. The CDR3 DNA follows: TGTGCCAGCAGCGGAAGCGGACAGGGACTAGCCAAAAACATTCAGTACTTC.

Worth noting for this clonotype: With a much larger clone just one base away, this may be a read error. CDR3 protein: CASSLGDGYYKQYF. CDR3 DNA: TGTGCCAGCAGCTTAGGGGACGGATACTACAAGCAGTACTTC. The rearrangement uses TRBV7-2 and TRBJ2-5, with D perhaps TRBD1 or TRBD2 (5 bases each). The length of the CDR3 is 14 residues. V shed 1 base and J shed 11 bases, with 17 bases lying between them. Germline V gene data show CDR1 as SGHTA and CDR2 as FQGNSA.

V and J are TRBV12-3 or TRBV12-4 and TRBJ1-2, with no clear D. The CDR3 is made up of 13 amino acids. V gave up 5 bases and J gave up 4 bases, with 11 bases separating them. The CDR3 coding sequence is TGTGCCAGCAGTCGTCGGGCCCGCTATGGCTACACCTTC. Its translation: CASSRRARYGYTF.

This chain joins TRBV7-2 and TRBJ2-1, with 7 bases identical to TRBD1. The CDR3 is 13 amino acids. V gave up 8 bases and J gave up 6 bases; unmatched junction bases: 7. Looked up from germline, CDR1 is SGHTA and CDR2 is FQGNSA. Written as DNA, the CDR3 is TGTGCCAGCGCCCGGGACAGAGTCAATGAGCAGTTCTTC. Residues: CASARDRVNEQFF.

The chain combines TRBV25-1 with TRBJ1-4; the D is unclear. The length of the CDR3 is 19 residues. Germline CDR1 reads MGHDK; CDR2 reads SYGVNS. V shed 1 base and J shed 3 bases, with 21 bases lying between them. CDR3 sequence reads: CASSEFDHLGSGANEKLFF. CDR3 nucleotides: TGTGCCAGCAGTGAATTTGATCACCTCGGGAGCGGTGCTAATGAAAAACTGTTTTTT.